This paragraph covers one T cell receptor (beta chain) sequence. The antigen is unknown. CDR3 length: 15 amino acids. CDR1 is GTSNPN and CDR2 is SVGIG in the germline V gene (reference sequence). The V and J ends lost 0 bases and 4 bases respectively, with 12 bases between them. The data were produced by immunoSEQ multiplex PCR, yet TCRdb's version contains in-frame clones alone and is incomplete. Among just over 150,000 clones listed, roughly 90% were seen once. This specimen belongs to a study of T cell responses to AZD1222 COVID-19 vaccine. Study-wide results and caveats: The peak T cell response came first, and repertoires were sampled only after it. A rise in Spike-specific TCR breadth and depth followed two AZD1222 doses. Across spike, vaccine-associated CD4 TCRs were found, dominant at 160-218 and 743-854.

This clonotype originated in an adult who received the AZD1222 COVID-19 vaccine. V usage is TRBV30 and J usage is TRBJ2-2; possibly TRBD2 for D (6 bases). The sequencing used peripheral blood, collected 28 days after the second AZD1222 dose. In DNA form, the CDR3 reads TGTGCCTGGAGTGTGACTAGACATGGCACCGGGGAGCTGTTTTTT. It translates to CAWSVTRHGTGELFF. The variable domain in full, with the rest retrieved from reference TRBV30 and TRBJ2-2, is SQTIHQWPATLVQPVGSPLSLECTVEGTSNPNLYWYRQAAGRGLQLLFYSVGIGQISSEVPQNLSASRPQDRQFILSSKKLLLSDSGFYLCAWSVTRHGTGELFFGEGSRLTVL.